Many counts were recorded for the clone carrying this T cell receptor (beta chain). This sample is part of a study of regulatory T cells in long-lasting Graves disease. The time point: persistent/refractory GD, antithyroid drugs over 5 years with positive TRAb. Extracted PBMC RNA gave rise to the TCR library. Assembly of TCR beta libraries relied on iRepertoire HTBI primers together with Arm-PCR of CDR3 regions. TCRdb reanalysed the multiplex PCR reads using MiXCR and keeps one entry per CDR3 protein. The top ten hold about 29% of the sample, which has 310,000 or so distinct CDR3 sequences, around 20% seen once. The CDR3 runs to 13 residues. Germline-derived CDR1 and CDR2 are SGHRS and YFSETQ. V was clipped by 7 bases and J by 1 base, with 11 bases between them.

This sample comprised peripheral blood mononuclear cells (PBMCs), obtained when the disease was refractory, from a patient treated with antithyroid drugs. The V gene is TRBV5-1, the J gene TRBJ1-1; the D gene is possibly TRBD1 (6 bases). The clonotype comes from a female donor with Graves disease. The DNA of the CDR3 is TGCGCCAGCCAACAGGGAGCGAACACTGAAGCTTTCTTT. It is translated as CASQQGANTEAFF.